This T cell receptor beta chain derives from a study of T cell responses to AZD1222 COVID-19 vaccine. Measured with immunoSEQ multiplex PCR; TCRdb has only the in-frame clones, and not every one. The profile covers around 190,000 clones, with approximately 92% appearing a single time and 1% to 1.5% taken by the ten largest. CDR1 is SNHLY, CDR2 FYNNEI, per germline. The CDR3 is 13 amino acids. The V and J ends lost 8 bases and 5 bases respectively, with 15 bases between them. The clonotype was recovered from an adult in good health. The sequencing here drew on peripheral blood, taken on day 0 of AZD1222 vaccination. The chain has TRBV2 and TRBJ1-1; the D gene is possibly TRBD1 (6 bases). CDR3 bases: TGTGCCAGCGTAAGGGACAAAAAGACTGAAGCTTTCTTT. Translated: CASVRDKKTEAFF.